The rows below give T cell receptor beta chains drawn from one sample of a study of blood T cells in healthy people across ages. Each CDR3 protein is one row after TCRdb ran MiXCR on the 5' RACE reads. This table holds roughly 650,000 distinct CDR3 sequences, around 32% found once. Specimen: blood. Receptor source: a woman of 80 years or more in good health. CDR3s include the opening cysteine and the closing phenylalanine or tryptophan. Fields, in order: CDR3 protein, CDR3 DNA, clone size, J gene, D gene, V gene. D genes are given only for firm matches. Clone size is given for some rows only: seen once, a few or many times, or a class if the clone is expanded.

CDR3 protein: CASSLFGGPQHF; CDR3 DNA: TGTGCCAGCAGTTTATTTGGGGGGCCCCAGCATTTT; clone size: few; J gene: TRBJ1-5; D gene: .; V gene: TRBV27
CDR3 protein: CASSAGPGQLDTQYF; CDR3 DNA: TGTGCCAGCAGCGCAGGCCCGGGACAGTTGGATACGCAGTATTTT; clone size: many; J gene: TRBJ2-3; D gene: TRBD1; V gene: TRBV7-2
CDR3 protein: CASNLWTATGELFF; CDR3 DNA: TGTGCCAGCAACCTGTGGACAGCAACCGGGGAGCTGTTTTTT; clone size: .; J gene: TRBJ2-2; D gene: .; V gene: TRBV3-1
CDR3 protein: CATSRGRGTNEKLFF; CDR3 DNA: TGTGCCACCAGCAGGGGTAGGGGGACTAATGAAAAACTGTTTTTT; clone size: .; J gene: TRBJ1-4; D gene: .; V gene: TRBV15
CDR3 protein: CASAFRTVTGRTNEKLFF; CDR3 DNA: TGTGCCAGCGCCTTCCGGACAGTCACTGGGAGAACTAATGAAAAACTGTTTTTT; clone size: .; J gene: TRBJ1-4; D gene: .; V gene: TRBV21-1
CDR3 protein: CSAPDGGAAGGNTIYF; CDR3 DNA: TGCAGTGCCCCGGACGGCGGAGCCGCCGGCGGAAACACCATATATTTT; clone size: .; J gene: TRBJ1-3; D gene: .; V gene: TRBV20-1
CDR3 protein: CASSPLRGDYEQYF; CDR3 DNA: TGTGCCAGCTCACCCCTACGGGGGGATTACGAGCAGTACTTC; clone size: many; J gene: TRBJ2-7; D gene: TRBD2; V gene: TRBV18
CDR3 protein: CASSVGTDVGYTF; CDR3 DNA: TGTGCCAGCAGCGTAGGGACAGATGTTGGCTACACCTTC; clone size: many; J gene: TRBJ1-2; D gene: .; V gene: TRBV9
CDR3 protein: CASSQESINEKLFF; CDR3 DNA: TGCGCCAGCAGCCAAGAGAGCATTAATGAAAAACTGTTTTTT; clone size: few; J gene: TRBJ1-4; D gene: .; V gene: TRBV4-1
CDR3 protein: CASSDHGTSGRGGANVLTF; CDR3 DNA: TGTGCCAGCAGCGACCACGGGACTAGCGGGAGAGGTGGGGCCAACGTCCTGACTTTC; clone size: .; J gene: TRBJ2-6; D gene: TRBD2; V gene: TRBV11-1
CDR3 protein: CSARVPTGGLYEQYF; CDR3 DNA: TGCAGTGCTAGAGTCCCGACAGGGGGCCTCTACGAGCAGTACTTC; clone size: many; J gene: TRBJ2-7; D gene: TRBD1; V gene: TRBV20-1
CDR3 protein: CATKGGDTDTQYF; CDR3 DNA: TGTGCCACAAAAGGAGGGGACACAGATACGCAGTATTTT; clone size: once; J gene: TRBJ2-3; D gene: .; V gene: TRBV27
CDR3 protein: CASSFSEGREKTQYF; CDR3 DNA: TGTGCCAGCAGCTTCTCCGAGGGGCGCGAGAAGACCCAGTACTTC; clone size: .; J gene: TRBJ2-5; D gene: .; V gene: TRBV7-2
CDR3 protein: CASSEGGRGSYEQYF; CDR3 DNA: TGTGCCAGCAGTGAAGGAGGCCGAGGCTCCTACGAGCAGTACTTC; clone size: many; J gene: TRBJ2-7; D gene: .; V gene: TRBV2
CDR3 protein: CSAREHLMGVGEQFF; CDR3 DNA: TGCAGTGCTAGAGAACACCTGATGGGGGTTGGCGAGCAGTTCTTC; clone size: .; J gene: TRBJ2-1; D gene: .; V gene: TRBV20-1
CDR3 protein: CASSQDGGNNQPQHF; CDR3 DNA: TGTGCCAGCAGCCAAGATGGAGGGAACAATCAGCCCCAGCATTTT; clone size: many; J gene: TRBJ1-5; D gene: .; V gene: TRBV4-2
CDR3 protein: CASSQDEKGPRLGQFF; CDR3 DNA: TGTGCCAGCAGCCAAGATGAGAAGGGGCCAAGATTGGGGCAGTTCTTC; clone size: many; J gene: TRBJ2-1; D gene: .; V gene: TRBV4-2
CDR3 protein: CASSPPGQGRNNEQFF; CDR3 DNA: TGTGCCAGCAGCCCACCAGGACAGGGGAGGAACAATGAGCAGTTCTTC; clone size: .; J gene: TRBJ2-1; D gene: TRBD1; V gene: TRBV7-9
CDR3 protein: CASSLAGTSPYSNQPQHF; CDR3 DNA: TGTGCCAGCAGCTTGGCAGGGACCTCGCCTTATAGCAATCAGCCCCAGCATTTT; clone size: .; J gene: TRBJ1-5; D gene: .; V gene: TRBV5-6
CDR3 protein: CASSGTVSSEQYF; CDR3 DNA: TGTGCCAGCAGCGGGACAGTATCGAGCGAGCAGTACTTC; clone size: .; J gene: TRBJ2-7; D gene: TRBD1; V gene: TRBV27
CDR3 protein: CASSVAGQGYDEQFF; CDR3 DNA: TGTGCCAGCAGCGTGGCGGGACAGGGTTACGATGAGCAGTTCTTC; clone size: .; J gene: TRBJ2-1; D gene: TRBD1; V gene: TRBV5-6
CDR3 protein: CSVVDLTNYGYTF; CDR3 DNA: TGCAGCGTTGTCGACTTAACGAACTATGGCTACACCTTC; clone size: many; J gene: TRBJ1-2; D gene: .; V gene: TRBV29-1
CDR3 protein: CSVERGDRETQYF; CDR3 DNA: TGCAGCGTTGAGAGGGGGGATAGGGAGACCCAGTACTTC; clone size: once; J gene: TRBJ2-5; D gene: .; V gene: TRBV29-1
CDR3 protein: CATSATGTGSYEQYF; CDR3 DNA: TGTGCCACCAGTGCAACCGGGACAGGGTCCTACGAGCAGTACTTC; clone size: many; J gene: TRBJ2-7; D gene: TRBD1; V gene: TRBV24-1
CDR3 protein: CASRGGFSTDTQYF; CDR3 DNA: TGTGCCAGCAGGGGCGGGTTCAGCACAGATACGCAGTATTTT; clone size: many; J gene: TRBJ2-3; D gene: .; V gene: TRBV6-5
CDR3 protein: CASSPYRDEAFF; CDR3 DNA: TGTGCCAGCAGCCCATACAGGGATGAAGCTTTCTTT; clone size: .; J gene: TRBJ1-1; D gene: .; V gene: TRBV7-9
CDR3 protein: CASSLVQTHSGANVLTF; CDR3 DNA: TGTGCCAGCAGTTTGGTTCAAACTCACTCTGGGGCCAACGTCCTGACTTTC; clone size: many; J gene: TRBJ2-6; D gene: .; V gene: TRBV12-3/TRBV12-4
CDR3 protein: CASSLIGGSTYEQYF; CDR3 DNA: TGTGCCAGCAGCCTAATTGGGGGGTCAACCTACGAGCAGTACTTC; clone size: once; J gene: TRBJ2-7; D gene: .; V gene: TRBV7-9